This record concerns one T cell receptor beta chain sequence. The sample belongs to a study of T cell responses to AZD1222 COVID-19 vaccine. Profiled with immunoSEQ multiplex PCR; TCRdb holds only in-frame clones, not every one. The sample includes 150,000 to 180,000 clones, 86% of them seen just once. Germline CDR1 MDHEN, CDR2 SYDVKM. V lost 3 bases to trimming and J lost 3 bases, with 17 bases between them. The CDR3 extends over 17 amino acids. Sequencing was performed on peripheral blood, taken on day 0 of MenACWY control vaccination. V usage is TRBV28 and J usage is TRBJ1-4; maybe TRBD1 (5 bases). The clonotype comes from an adult in good health. For the CDR3, the DNA is TGTGCCAGCAGTTTGGGGGGACTCCGGCGGCCTAATGAAAAACTGTTTTTT. This translates into CASSLGGLRRPNEKLFF.